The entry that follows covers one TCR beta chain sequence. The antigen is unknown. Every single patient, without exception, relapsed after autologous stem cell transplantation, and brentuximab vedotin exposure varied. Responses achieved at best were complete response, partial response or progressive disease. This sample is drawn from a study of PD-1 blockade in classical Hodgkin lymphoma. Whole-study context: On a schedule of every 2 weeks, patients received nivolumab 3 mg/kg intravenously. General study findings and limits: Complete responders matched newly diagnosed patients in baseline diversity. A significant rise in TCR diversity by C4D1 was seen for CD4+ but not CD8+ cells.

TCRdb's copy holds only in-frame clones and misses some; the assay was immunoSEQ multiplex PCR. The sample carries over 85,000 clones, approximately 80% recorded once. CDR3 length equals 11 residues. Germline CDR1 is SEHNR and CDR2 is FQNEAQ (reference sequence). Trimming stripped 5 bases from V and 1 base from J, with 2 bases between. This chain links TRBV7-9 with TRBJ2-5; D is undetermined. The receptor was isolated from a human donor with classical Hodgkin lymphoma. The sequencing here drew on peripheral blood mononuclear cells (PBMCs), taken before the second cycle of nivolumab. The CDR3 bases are TGTGCCAGCAGCATCCAAGAGACCCAGTACTTC. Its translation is CASSIQETQYF.